One sample yielded the 2 T cell receptor beta chains listed below, sequenced in a study of shared clonotypes between healthy human individuals. Clones were read by immunoSEQ multiplex PCR, and TCRdb kept only the in-frame ones, dropping some. The sample holds hundreds of thousands of clones, roughly 73% seen once. Sequenced: memory CD4+ T cells sorted from blood. Subset of the sample: CD45RA-negative fraction. These receptors were obtained from a woman aged 25 to 39 in good health.

This chain connects TRBV6-1 to TRBJ2-7; maybe TRBD2 (5 bases). Germline V gene data show CDR1 as MNHNS and CDR2 as SASEGT. V dropped 7 bases and J dropped 4 bases, with 14 bases sitting between them. This CDR3 comprises 13 residues. This CDR3 reads CASNRGSRYEQYF. For the CDR3, the DNA is TGTGCCAGCAACCGAGGGTCCAGGTACGAGCAGTACTTC.

The chain combines TRBV27 with TRBJ1-1; D is uncertain. The CDR3 is 13 amino acids. The V and J ends lost 7 bases and 4 bases respectively, with 13 bases between them. The V gene's germline CDR1 is MNHEY and CDR2 SMNVEV (reference sequence). The CDR3 protein is CASKSWGFTEAFF. CDR3 nucleotide sequence: TGTGCCAGCAAGTCATGGGGTTTCACTGAAGCTTTCTTT.